This paragraph covers one TCR beta chain sequence. Its antigen is not known. The record originates from a study of cytomegalovirus exposure and HLA in healthy donors. Points from the study as a whole: No immune exposure information besides CMV serostatus was available.

The PCR contained 60 Vbeta and 13 Jbeta primers. Sequencing was performed with immunoSEQ multiplex PCR; in TCRdb, only in-frame clones are kept and a portion is missing. The sample holds about 190,000 clones, about 87% seen once. The CDR3 runs to 13 residues. Trimming took 4 bases from V and 6 from J, leaving 12 bases between them. Per the germline V gene, CDR1 is MNHEY and CDR2 is SMNVEV (reference sequence). The clonotype originates from a man under 40 in good health and CMV-seronegative. The sample consisted of PBMCs. The chain recombines TRBV27 with TRBJ1-2; TRBD1 might be the D (6 bases). CDR3 in DNA: TGTGCCAGCAGTTCACAGGGTCACCATGGCTACACCTTC. It encodes CASSSQGHHGYTF.